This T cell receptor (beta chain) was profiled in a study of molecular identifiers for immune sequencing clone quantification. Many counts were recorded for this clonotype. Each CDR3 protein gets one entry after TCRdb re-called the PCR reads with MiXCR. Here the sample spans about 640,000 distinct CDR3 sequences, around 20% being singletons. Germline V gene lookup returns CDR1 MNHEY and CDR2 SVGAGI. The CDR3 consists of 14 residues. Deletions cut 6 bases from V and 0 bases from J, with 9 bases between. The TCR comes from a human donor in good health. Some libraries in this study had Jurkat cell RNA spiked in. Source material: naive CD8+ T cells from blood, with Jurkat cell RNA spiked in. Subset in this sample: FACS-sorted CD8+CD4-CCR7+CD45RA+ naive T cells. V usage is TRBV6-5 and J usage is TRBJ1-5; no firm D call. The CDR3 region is CASRKSGSNQPQHF. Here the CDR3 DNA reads TGTGCCAGCAGGAAGAGTGGTAGCAATCAGCCCCAGCATTTT.